A selection of T cell receptor beta chains follows, all from one sample in a study of blood T cells in healthy people across ages. TCRdb re-analysed the 5' RACE reads in MiXCR, keeping a single row per CDR3 protein. This table has 800,000 to 950,000 distinct CDR3 sequences, around 29% appearing once. These same data were also listed under a study on T cells of mothers and their children.

The sequencing input was blood. These receptors all stem from a woman in her forties in good health. CDR3s include the opening cysteine and the closing phenylalanine or tryptophan. D genes are given only for firm matches. Clone size appears in some rows only: once, few, many, or a class for an expanded clone.

D: TRBD1; V: TRBV5-1; size: NA; J: TRBJ1-6; DNA: TGCGCCAGCAGAGTGGGACAGGCTAATTCACCCCTCCACTTT; CDR3: CASRVGQANSPLHF
D: TRBD2; V: TRBV5-1; size: NA; J: TRBJ2-6; DNA: TGCGCCAGCAGCTTGGTGCCTAGCGGGGTTTCTGGGGCCAACGTCCTGACTTTC; CDR3: CASSLVPSGVSGANVLTF
D: NA; V: TRBV11-2; size: NA; J: TRBJ1-1; DNA: TGTGCCAGCAGCTTTCAGGGGTTGGGCACTGAAGCTTTCTTT; CDR3: CASSFQGLGTEAFF
D: NA; V: TRBV28; size: few; J: TRBJ2-6; DNA: TGTGCCGGCAGTACCCCAGACTCTGGGGCCAACGTCCTGACTTTC; CDR3: CAGSTPDSGANVLTF
D: NA; V: TRBV4-3; size: NA; J: TRBJ1-2; DNA: TGCGCCAGCAGCCAAGATACCTTCGGGGGGAACTATGGCTACACCTTC; CDR3: CASSQDTFGGNYGYTF
D: NA; V: TRBV4-1; size: few; J: TRBJ2-7; DNA: TGCGCCAGCAGCCAAGGTTGGGAAGGGGGACGAGTGACCTACGAGCAGTACTTC; CDR3: CASSQGWEGGRVTYEQYF
D: NA; V: TRBV14; size: NA; J: TRBJ2-2; DNA: TGTGCCAGCAGTCCGAGGACCTCCGGGGAGCTGTTTTTT; CDR3: CASSPRTSGELFF
D: TRBD2; V: TRBV20-1; size: many; J: TRBJ2-1; DNA: TGCAGTGCTAGTTTGTCTAGCGGGGTAAATGAGCAGTTCTTC; CDR3: CSASLSSGVNEQFF
D: TRBD1; V: TRBV20-1; size: NA; J: TRBJ1-6; DNA: TGCAGTGCTAGAGACCCGGACAGGGACTATAATTCACCCCTCCACTTT; CDR3: CSARDPDRDYNSPLHF
D: NA; V: TRBV15; size: NA; J: TRBJ2-2; DNA: TGTGCCACCAGCAGAGAATCAGGCAGGAGGGGGACCGGGGAGCTGTTTTTT; CDR3: CATSRESGRRGTGELFF
D: NA; V: TRBV6-6; size: NA; J: TRBJ1-1; DNA: TGTGCCAGCAGTTACACTCCGGGACAAGGGGGAGCTTTCTTT; CDR3: CASSYTPGQGGAFF
D: NA; V: TRBV28; size: many; J: TRBJ2-5; DNA: TGTGCCAGCAGCCCACGGGGAGAAGAGACCCAGTACTTC; CDR3: CASSPRGEETQYF
D: NA; V: TRBV7-9; size: few; J: TRBJ2-7; DNA: TGTGCCAGCAGCCTCCTCCCGGGCGGGGAGGCCTACGAGCAGTACTTC; CDR3: CASSLLPGGEAYEQYF
D: NA; V: TRBV7-2; size: many; J: TRBJ1-5; DNA: TGTGCCAGCAGCTTAGCGGGAGGGAGCAATCAGCCCCAGCATTTT; CDR3: CASSLAGGSNQPQHF
D: NA; V: TRBV7-9; size: few; J: TRBJ2-7; DNA: TGTGCCAGCAGCTCACTGGAACGGACCTACGAGCAGTACTTC; CDR3: CASSSLERTYEQYF
D: TRBD1; V: TRBV12-3/TRBV12-4; size: NA; J: TRBJ2-2; DNA: TGTGCCAGCAGCCTTCGACAGGGTCGAACCGGGGAGCTGTTTTTT; CDR3: CASSLRQGRTGELFF
D: TRBD1; V: TRBV28; size: NA; J: TRBJ2-5; DNA: TGTGCCGGCAGCGACAGGGGGTGGTGGGAGCAGTACTTC; CDR3: CAGSDRGWWEQYF
D: NA; V: TRBV5-6; size: NA; J: TRBJ2-1; DNA: TGTGCCAGCAGCTTGGGGTCAGGGCGGAACTACGAGCAGTTCTTC; CDR3: CASSLGSGRNYEQFF
D: TRBD2; V: TRBV7-2; size: NA; J: TRBJ2-1; DNA: TGTGCCAGCAGCCCTCGATCTAGCGGGGTTTCCTACAATGAGCAGTTCTTC; CDR3: CASSPRSSGVSYNEQFF
D: NA; V: TRBV5-1; size: NA; J: TRBJ1-1; DNA: TGCGCCAGCAGCTTATGGGGTGCGGCTGAAGCTTTCTTT; CDR3: CASSLWGAAEAFF
D: TRBD1; V: TRBV12-3/TRBV12-4; size: few; J: TRBJ2-3; DNA: TGTGCCAGCAGTATATCGACAGGGGGCTCCCCAGATACGCAGTATTTT; CDR3: CASSISTGGSPDTQYF
D: NA; V: TRBV12-3/TRBV12-4; size: NA; J: TRBJ1-2; DNA: TGTGCCAGCAGCCAATATTCACAGGCCTCGGGCTACACCTTC; CDR3: CASSQYSQASGYTF
D: NA; V: TRBV5-6; size: few; J: TRBJ2-7; DNA: TGTGCCAGCAGCTTGACCCTAACCCCCTACGAGCAGTACTTC; CDR3: CASSLTLTPYEQYF
D: TRBD2; V: TRBV20-1; size: once; J: TRBJ2-1; DNA: TGCAGTGCTTGTCAAGCGGGGGGGGACCTCCACAATGAGCAGTTCTTC; CDR3: CSACQAGGDLHNEQFF
D: TRBD1; V: TRBV6-5; size: NA; J: TRBJ1-4; DNA: TGTGCCAGCAGTTACCGACTTGCCGGGACAGGGACCACAACTAATGAGAAGCTGTTTTTT; CDR3: CASSYRLAGTGTTTNEKLFF
D: TRBD1; V: TRBV20-1; size: few; J: TRBJ2-7; DNA: TGCAGTGTTAGAGACTTCGGGGTCTCACCGGGACAGGGGATCTACGAGCAGTACTTC; CDR3: CSVRDFGVSPGQGIYEQYF
D: TRBD2; V: TRBV7-9; size: NA; J: TRBJ2-5; DNA: TGTGCCAGCAGCTTAGACGGGACTAGAAGAGAGACCCAGTACTTC; CDR3: CASSLDGTRRETQYF
D: TRBD1; V: TRBV6-5; size: NA; J: TRBJ1-2; DNA: TGTGCCAGCAGTTACCCAGGACAGGGGCGCAACGGCTACACCTTC; CDR3: CASSYPGQGRNGYTF
D: NA; V: TRBV3-1; size: NA; J: TRBJ2-2; DNA: TGTGCCAGCAGCCAGGGGGGGGGCCCCGGGGAGCTGTTTTTT; CDR3: CASSQGGGPGELFF
D: NA; V: TRBV28; size: few; J: TRBJ2-2; DNA: TGTGCAAGCGGTACGAACACCGGGGAGCTGTTTTTT; CDR3: CASGTNTGELFF
D: TRBD1; V: TRBV7-2; size: NA; J: TRBJ2-5; DNA: TGTGCCAGCAGCCCCGGGACAGGGTGGGAGACCCAGTACTTC; CDR3: CASSPGTGWETQYF
D: NA; V: TRBV6-5; size: NA; J: TRBJ2-3; DNA: TGTGCCAGCAGTTCCACTTACGGTGCAGATACGCAGTATTTT; CDR3: CASSSTYGADTQYF